The 17 T cell receptor beta chains in this list originate from one sample, sequenced in a study of blood T cell repertoires in COVID-19. Repertoires were generated with immunoSEQ multiplex PCR, while TCRdb's copy carries only in-frame clones and drops some. The table has around 250,000 clones, roughly 90% seen once. The sample consisted of peripheral blood. The receptors here all came from a woman aged 55-70 years with COVID-19, enrolled during active disease.

Concerning this clone: Its ends do not fully match the called genes, so a read error is possible. The chain recombines TRBV4-3 with TRBJ1-1; the D is unclear. This CDR3 is 15 amino acids long. CDR1 is LGHNA, CDR2 YSLEER, per germline. Here the CDR3 DNA reads TGCGCCAGCAGCCCCAACGCGGGTGTGAAAACTGAAGCTTTCTTT. It is translated as CASSPNAGVKTEAFF.

This chain links TRBV21-1 with TRBJ2-7; the table's D call of TRBD1 was not tested on the DNA. TRBV21-1 is an annotated pseudogene. The CDR3 totals 17 residues. CDR3 sequence reads: CASSKRPDRASSYEQYF. In DNA, the CDR3 is TGTGCCAGCAGCAAGAGACCTGACAGGGCCAGCTCCTACGAGCAGTACTTC.

The chain carries TRBV7-3 and TRBJ2-1, with 13 bases that match TRBD2. V trimming: 5 bases; J trimming: 2 bases; junction bases outside the gene matches: 9. The CDR3 length is 18 residues. Germline V gene sequence: CDR1 SGHTA, CDR2 FQGTGA. The CDR3 loop reads CASSPSGLAGAAYNEQFF. The CDR3 DNA sequence: TGTGCCAGCAGCCCCTCCGGACTAGCGGGGGCTGCCTACAATGAGCAGTTCTTC.

The genes are TRBV6-6 and TRBJ2-7, with 7 bases identical to TRBD1. V trimming: 7 bases; J trimming: 0 bases; junction bases outside the gene matches: 12. The CDR3 spans 16 residues. Germline V gives CDR1 MNHNY, CDR2 SVGAGI (reference sequence). The DNA of the CDR3 is TGTGCCAGCAACCGACCCCGGGACAGAAACTCCTACGAGCAGTACTTC. Amino acid sequence: CASNRPRDRNSYEQYF.

The gene calls are TRBV28 and TRBJ1-2; 7 bases line up with TRBD1. The CDR3 contains 15 residues. With 7 bases clipped from V and 5 bases from J, the junction kept 13 bases outside the gene matches. CDR1 MDHEN and CDR2 SYDVKM come from the germline V gene. The CDR3 here is CASTLIGAGGYGYTF. Written as DNA, the CDR3 is TGTGCCAGCACCCTCATTGGGGCAGGGGGGTATGGCTACACCTTC.

The chain is built from TRBV5-1 and TRBJ2-2; TRBD1 aligns across 8 bases. Looked up from germline, CDR1 is SGHRS and CDR2 is YFSETQ. This CDR3 is 17 amino acids long. The V gene end was trimmed by 3 bases and the J gene end by 3 bases; junction bases not matched to a gene: 10. The CDR3 here is CASSSLPGGVDTGELFF. CDR3 nucleotide sequence: TGCGCCAGCAGCTCGCTCCCAGGGGGCGTCGACACCGGGGAGCTGTTTTTT.

The chain joins TRBV10-2 to TRBJ1-1; 7 nucleotides line up with TRBD1. Germline CDR1 is WSHSY and CDR2 is SAAADI. CDR3 length: 13 residues. With V trimmed by 7 bases and J by 7 bases, 9 bases remained unmatched. CDR3 nucleotides: TGCGCCAGCAAGGTGACAGGGACGGGTGAAGCTTTCTTT. This codes for CASKVTGTGEAFF.

The rearrangement uses TRBV5-5 and TRBJ2-7, with TRBD1 as a possible D gene (5 bases). The CDR3 consists of 14 residues. The germline V gene encodes CDR1 SGHKS and CDR2 YYEKEE (reference sequence). V was clipped by 4 bases and J by 4 bases, with 15 bases between them. The chain's CDR3 is CASSPVRGLYEQYF. CDR3 bases: TGTGCCAGCAGCCCCGTAAGGGGCCTTTACGAGCAGTACTTC.

This CDR3 reads CASSQDQGSLLGQYF. The CDR3 DNA reads TGCGCCAGCAGCCAAGACCAGGGCTCACTACTCGGGCAGTACTTC. The chain links TRBV4-3 to TRBJ2-7; D is possibly TRBD1 (5 bases). V was shortened by 0 bases and J by 9 bases, with 18 bases between the two germline ends. The CDR3 is 15 amino acids. Germline V gene data show CDR1 as LGHNA and CDR2 as YSLEER.

The gene calls are TRBV2 and TRBJ1-1; 8 bases line up with TRBD1. Germline trimming cut 4 bases from V and 0 bases from J; bases unmatched to any gene: 19. Germline V gives CDR1 SNHLY, CDR2 FYNNEI. The CDR3 runs to 20 residues. Here the CDR3 reads CASSVQGQGAAPTMNTEAFF. CDR3 nucleotide sequence: TGTGCCAGCAGTGTCCAAGGACAGGGAGCCGCCCCTACTATGAACACTGAAGCTTTCTTT.

This clone showed up just a few times. V gene TRBV3-1 (or the pseudogene TRBV3-2) combines with J gene TRBJ1-1; 7 nucleotides line up with TRBD1. Germline lookup yields CDR1 LGHDT and CDR2 YNNKEL (reference sequence). V lost 4 bases, J lost 5 bases, and 10 bases stayed unmatched. CDR3 size: 15 residues. The CDR3 DNA follows: TGTGCCAGCAGCCCACGAAAAGGGGGCGAAACTGAAGCTTTCTTT. It specifies CASSPRKGGETEAFF.

This clone was recorded many times. The V gene is TRBV7-7, the J gene TRBJ2-3; D remains ambiguous. CDR1 is SSHAT and CDR2 is FNYEAQ in the germline V gene (reference sequence). The CDR3 spans 14 residues. The germline V and J ends were trimmed by 5 bases and 2 bases, with 11 bases remaining between them. The CDR3: CASSPTTITDTQYF. The CDR3 DNA reads as TGTGCCAGCAGCCCCACTACGATCACAGATACGCAGTATTTT.

The DNA of the CDR3 is TGCGCCAGCAGCCATCCGGGACAGGGGTCCGGGGAGCTGTTTTTT. It is translated as CASSHPGQGSGELFF. V and J are TRBV4-3 and TRBJ2-2; 10 bases are shared with TRBD1. CDR1 and CDR2 (germline): LGHNA, YSLEER. Trimming took 3 bases from V and 6 from J; bases not matched to a gene: 4. The CDR3 runs to 15 residues.

V and J are TRBV29-1 and TRBJ2-2; 12 bases are a match to TRBD2. Germline CDR1 SQVTM, CDR2 ANQGSEA. The CDR3 contains 18 residues. Trimming cost V 7 bases and J 4 bases; bases outside gene matches: 16. CDR3 in amino acids: CSELTSGGYRGGTGELFF. The CDR3 coding sequence is TGCAGCGAACTGACTAGCGGGGGATACAGAGGGGGCACCGGGGAGCTGTTTTTT.

The rearrangement joins TRBV10-1 to TRBJ2-4, with TRBD2 as a possible D gene (5 bases). This CDR3 contains 16 residues. Trimming left V 0 bases short and J 3 bases short, with 12 bases between. Germline loops: CDR1 WNHNN, CDR2 SYGVQD (reference sequence). The chain's CDR3 is CASSESDGMGKNIQYF. As DNA, the CDR3 is TGCGCCAGCAGTGAGTCCGACGGGATGGGCAAAAACATTCAGTACTTC.

J is TRBJ1-6 and V is TRBV6-4; no firm D call. This CDR3 is 14 amino acids long. Germline V gene sequence: CDR1 MRHNA, CDR2 SNTAGT. V dropped 6 bases and J dropped 2 bases, with 8 bases sitting between them. CDR3 sequence (DNA): TGTGCCAGCAGCGGGGAGGCCTATAATTCACCCCTCCACTTT. Encoded protein: CASSGEAYNSPLHF.

The rearrangement links TRBV5-5 to TRBJ2-5, with 9 nucleotides matching TRBD1. The V and J ends lost 3 bases and 5 bases, in that order; junction bases with no gene match: 8. The CDR3 consists of 15 residues. The germline CDR1 and CDR2 sequences are SGHKS and YYEKEE (reference sequence). In DNA form, the CDR3 reads TGTGCCAGCAGCTGGGGACAGGGAGGCTTGGAGACCCAGTACTTC. Its translation is CASSWGQGGLETQYF.